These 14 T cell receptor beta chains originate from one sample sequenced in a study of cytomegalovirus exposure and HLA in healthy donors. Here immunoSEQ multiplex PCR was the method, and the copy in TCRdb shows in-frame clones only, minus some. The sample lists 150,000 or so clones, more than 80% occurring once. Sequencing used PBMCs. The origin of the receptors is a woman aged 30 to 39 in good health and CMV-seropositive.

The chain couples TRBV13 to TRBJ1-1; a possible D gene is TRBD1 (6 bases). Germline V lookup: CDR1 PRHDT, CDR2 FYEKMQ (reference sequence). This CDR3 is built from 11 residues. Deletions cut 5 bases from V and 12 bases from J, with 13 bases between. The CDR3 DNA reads TGTGCCAGCAGCCTCACAGGGAGAACTTTCTTT. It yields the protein CASSLTGRTFF.

The CDR3 spells CAVGRGSGANVLTF. The CDR3 region has the DNA TGTGCCGTCGGCAGGGGGTCTGGGGCCAACGTCCTGACTTTC. This chain connects TRBV28 to TRBJ2-6, with 7 bases identical to TRBD1. The CDR3 contains 14 residues. Germline assignment: CDR1 MDHEN and CDR2 SYDVKM. The V gene end was trimmed by 11 bases and the J gene end by 1 base; junction bases not matched to a gene: 5.

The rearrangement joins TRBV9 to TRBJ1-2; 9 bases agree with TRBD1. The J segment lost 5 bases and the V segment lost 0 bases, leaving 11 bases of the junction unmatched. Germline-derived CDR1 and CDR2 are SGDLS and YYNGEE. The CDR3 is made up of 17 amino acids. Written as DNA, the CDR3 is TGTGCCAGCAGCGTAGGCACAGGGGGCGCCCCTGAATATGGCTACACCTTC. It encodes CASSVGTGGAPEYGYTF.

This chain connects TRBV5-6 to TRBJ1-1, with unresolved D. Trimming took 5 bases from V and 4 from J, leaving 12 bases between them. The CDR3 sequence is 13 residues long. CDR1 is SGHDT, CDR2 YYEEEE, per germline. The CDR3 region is CASRASGRTEAFF. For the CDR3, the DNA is TGTGCCAGCAGGGCCAGCGGTCGCACTGAAGCTTTCTTT.

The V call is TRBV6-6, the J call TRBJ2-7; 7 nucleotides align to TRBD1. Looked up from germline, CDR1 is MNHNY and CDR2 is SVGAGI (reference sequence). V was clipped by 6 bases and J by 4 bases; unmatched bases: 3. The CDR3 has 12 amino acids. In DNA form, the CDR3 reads TGTGCCAGCAGGACAGGGATGTACGAGCAGTACTTC. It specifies CASRTGMYEQYF.

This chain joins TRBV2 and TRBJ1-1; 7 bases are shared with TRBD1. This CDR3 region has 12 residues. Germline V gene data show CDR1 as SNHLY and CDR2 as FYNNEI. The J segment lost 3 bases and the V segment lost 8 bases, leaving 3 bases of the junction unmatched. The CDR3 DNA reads TGTGCCAGCGCGGGACAGCACACTGAAGCTTTCTTT. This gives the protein CASAGQHTEAFF.

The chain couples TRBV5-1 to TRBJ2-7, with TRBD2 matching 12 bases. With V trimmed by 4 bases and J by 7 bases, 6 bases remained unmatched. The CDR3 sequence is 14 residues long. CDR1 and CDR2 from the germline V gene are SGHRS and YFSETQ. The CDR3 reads CASSPTGLAGEQYF. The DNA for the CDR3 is TGCGCCAGCAGCCCGACCGGACTAGCGGGGGAGCAGTACTTC.

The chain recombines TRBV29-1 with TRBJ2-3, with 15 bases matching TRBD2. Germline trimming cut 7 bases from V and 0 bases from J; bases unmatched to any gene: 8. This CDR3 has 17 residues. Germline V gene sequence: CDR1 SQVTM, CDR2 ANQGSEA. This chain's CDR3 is CSARGTSGGPSTDTQYF. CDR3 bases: TGCAGCGCCAGGGGGACTAGCGGGGGGCCCAGCACAGATACGCAGTATTTT.

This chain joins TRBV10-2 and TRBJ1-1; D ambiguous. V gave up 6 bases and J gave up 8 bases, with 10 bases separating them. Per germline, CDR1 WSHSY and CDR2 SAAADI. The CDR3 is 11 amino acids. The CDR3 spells CASRGGIEAFF. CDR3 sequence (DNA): TGCGCCAGCAGGGGCGGGATCGAAGCTTTCTTT.

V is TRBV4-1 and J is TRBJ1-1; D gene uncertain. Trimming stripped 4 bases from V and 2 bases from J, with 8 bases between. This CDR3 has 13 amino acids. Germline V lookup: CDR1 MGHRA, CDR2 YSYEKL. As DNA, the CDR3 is TGCGCCAGCAGCCGGAACAGCAACACTGAAGCTTTCTTT. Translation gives CASSRNSNTEAFF.

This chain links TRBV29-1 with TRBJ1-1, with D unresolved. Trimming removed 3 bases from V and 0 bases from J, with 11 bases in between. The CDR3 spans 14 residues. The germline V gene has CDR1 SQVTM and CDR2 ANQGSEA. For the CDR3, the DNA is TGCAGCGTTGAGGGAGGGAGCATGAACACTGAAGCTTTCTTT. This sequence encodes CSVEGGSMNTEAFF.

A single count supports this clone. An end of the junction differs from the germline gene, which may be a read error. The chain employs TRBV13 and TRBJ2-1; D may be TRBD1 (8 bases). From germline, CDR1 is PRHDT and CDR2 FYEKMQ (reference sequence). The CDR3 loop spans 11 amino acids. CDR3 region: CASRQGGPPLF. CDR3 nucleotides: TGTGCCAGCAGACAGGGGGGGCCGCCCCTCTTC.

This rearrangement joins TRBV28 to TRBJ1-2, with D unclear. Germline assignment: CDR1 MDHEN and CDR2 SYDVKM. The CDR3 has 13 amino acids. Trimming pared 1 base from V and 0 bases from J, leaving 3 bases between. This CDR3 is CASSLSANYGYTF. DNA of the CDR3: TGTGCCAGCAGTTTATCAGCTAACTATGGCTACACCTTC.

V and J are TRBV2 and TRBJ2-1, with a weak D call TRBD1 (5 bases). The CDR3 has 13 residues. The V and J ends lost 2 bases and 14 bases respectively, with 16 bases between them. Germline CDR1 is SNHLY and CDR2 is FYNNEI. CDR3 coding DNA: TGTGCCAGCAGTGAAAGTCTGGGGCATTGGGAGTTCTTC. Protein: CASSESLGHWEFF. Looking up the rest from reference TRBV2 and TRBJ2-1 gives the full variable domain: EPEVTQTPSHQVTQMGQEVILRCVPISNHLYFYWYRQILGQKVEFLVSFYNNEISEKSEIFDDQFSVERPDGSNFTLKIRSTKLEDSAMYFCASSESLGHWEFFGPGTRLTVL.